The rows below give T cell receptor beta chains drawn from one sample of a study of T cell repertoires in cytomegalovirus infection. The antigens of these receptors remain unknown. TCRdb reprocessed the reads with MiXCR, giving one entry per CDR3 protein. Counted here are hundreds of thousands of distinct CDR3 sequences, roughly 46% occurring once; the ten biggest clones make up just under 45%. Sequences were derived from cultured PBMCs, sampled from culture after CMV antigen stimulation. The receptors were sampled from a human donor in good health (CMV status not recorded). Some clones in this sample may be carry-over from other donors' samples. CDR3s include the opening cysteine and the closing phenylalanine or tryptophan. The order of the fields is clone size, J gene, V gene, D gene, CDR3 protein, CDR3 DNA. The D gene is left open where the match is weak. The listing skips clone size in some rows; elsewhere it reads once, few, many or a size class.

>few|TRBJ2-4|TRBV12-3/TRBV12-4|TRBD2
CASSLEGGPNIQYF
TGTGCCAGCAGTTTGGAGGGAGGGCCGAACATTCAGTACTTC
>once|TRBJ1-5|TRBV12-3/TRBV12-4|.
CASSFGRNQPQHF
TGTGCCAGCAGTTTTGGGAGGAATCAGCCCCAGCATTTT
>few|TRBJ2-5|TRBV7-9|TRBD1
CASSEDRIQETQYF
TGTGCCAGCAGCGAGGACAGGATCCAAGAGACCCAGTACTTC
>.|TRBJ2-7|TRBV12-3/TRBV12-4|.
CASSRIQGSYEQYF
TGTGCCAGCAGCCGGATACAGGGTTCCTACGAGCAGTACTTC
>.|TRBJ1-1|TRBV6-1|.
CASSEAWQRAFF
TGTGCCAGCAGTGAAGCGTGGCAAAGGGCTTTCTTT
>.|TRBJ2-5|TRBV7-9|.
CASSSAERPREETQYF
TGTGCCAGCAGCTCGGCCGAGCGACCTCGGGAAGAGACCCAGTACTTC
>.|TRBJ1-2|TRBV28|TRBD1
CASSSRQGGYYGYTF
TGTGCCAGCAGTTCCCGACAGGGAGGTTACTATGGCTACACCTTC
>.|TRBJ1-1|TRBV7-6|TRBD1
CASSLNPRTGEAFF
TGTGCCAGCAGCTTAAACCCCCGGACAGGGGAAGCTTTCTTT
>.|TRBJ2-2|TRBV12-3/TRBV12-4|.
CASSFYTGELFF
TGTGCCAGCAGTTTTTATACCGGGGAGCTGTTTTTT
>.|TRBJ2-7|TRBV7-4|TRBD1
CASSLVGDRDDEQYF
TGTGCCAGCAGCTTAGTCGGTGACAGGGACGACGAGCAGTACTTC
>few|TRBJ2-7|TRBV7-6|TRBD2
CASSLGLNYEQYF
TGTGCCAGCAGCTTGGGACTAAACTACGAGCAGTACTTC
>many|TRBJ2-6|TRBV7-6|.
CASSLAGSGANVLTF
TGTGCCAGCAGCTTAGCGGGGTCTGGGGCCAACGTCCTGACTTTC
>.|TRBJ2-7|TRBV6-5|.
CASSYHLAYEQYF
TGTGCCAGCAGTTACCATCTAGCCTACGAGCAGTACTTC
>few|TRBJ1-2|TRBV7-2|.
CASSLEVADGYTF
TGTGCCAGCAGCTTAGAGGTAGCAGATGGCTACACCTTC
>.|TRBJ1-2|TRBV6-6|TRBD1
CASSYLDRATYGYTF
TGTGCCAGCAGTTACTTGGACAGGGCGACTTATGGCTACACCTTC
>.|TRBJ2-1|TRBV7-2|TRBD2
CASSLVGTSGFNEQFF
TGTGCCAGCAGCTTAGTGGGGACTAGCGGATTCAATGAGCAGTTCTTC
>.|TRBJ1-5|TRBV12-3/TRBV12-4|.
CASSLKARQPQHF
TGTGCCAGCAGTTTAAAGGCTCGCCAGCCCCAGCATTTT
>.|TRBJ1-5|TRBV7-2|.
CASSPSANQPQHF
TGTGCCAGCAGCCCCAGTGCCAATCAGCCCCAGCATTTT
>.|TRBJ1-1|TRBV6-2/TRBV6-3|.
CASSLDRYMNTEAFF
TGTGCCAGCAGTTTGGACAGATACATGAACACTGAAGCTTTCTTT
>.|TRBJ2-5|TRBV6-6|TRBD1
CASSHPYSGTDQETQYF
TGTGCCAGCAGCCACCCCTACTCCGGGACAGACCAAGAGACCCAGTACTTC
>few|TRBJ1-2|TRBV7-2|TRBD1
CASSYRDRIYGYTF
TGTGCCAGCAGCTACCGGGACAGGATCTATGGCTACACCTTC
>few|TRBJ2-1|TRBV18|TRBD2
CASSLLAGAANEQFF
TGTGCCAGCTCACTACTAGCGGGAGCAGCCAATGAGCAGTTCTTC
>.|TRBJ2-3|TRBV5-6|TRBD2
CASSWGLAGDPSEGDTQYF
TGTGCCAGCAGCTGGGGACTAGCGGGGGACCCCTCCGAGGGGGATACGCAGTATTTT
>few|TRBJ2-5|TRBV6-1|.
CASSPTGGRETQYF
TGTGCCAGCAGTCCCACTGGGGGTCGAGAGACCCAGTACTTC
>.|TRBJ2-7|TRBV7-2|TRBD2
CASSLTPGGYEQYF
TGTGCCAGCAGCTTAACCCCGGGGGGCTACGAGCAGTACTTC
>.|TRBJ2-5|TRBV7-6|.
CASSHGRIQETQYF
TGTGCCAGCAGCCATGGACGGATACAAGAGACCCAGTACTTC
>.|TRBJ1-3|TRBV12-3/TRBV12-4|.
CASRDNSGNTIYF
TGTGCCAGCAGGGATAACTCTGGAAACACCATATATTTT
>.|TRBJ2-6|TRBV7-9|.
CASSSTAYSGANVLTF
TGTGCCAGCAGCTCGACAGCCTACTCTGGGGCCAACGTCCTGACTTTC
>few|TRBJ1-1|TRBV7-6|.
CASSPQGGGTEAFF
TGTGCCAGCAGCCCACAAGGGGGGGGCACTGAAGCTTTCTTT
>few|TRBJ2-1|TRBV7-6|TRBD2
CASSPPNAGGEGGAQFF
TGTGCCAGCAGCCCCCCAAACGCGGGAGGGGAAGGGGGTGCGCAGTTCTTC
>.|TRBJ2-7|TRBV7-6|.
CASSPPGREQYF
TGTGCCAGCAGCCCCCCCGGGCGCGAGCAGTACTTC
>.|TRBJ2-7|TRBV6-2/TRBV6-3|TRBD2
CASRTQREEPYEQYF
TGTGCCAGCAGAACCCAGCGGGAGGAACCCTACGAGCAGTACTTC
>.|TRBJ2-2|TRBV6-5|.
CASRKKGRDTGELFF
TGTGCCAGCAGAAAGAAGGGGCGAGACACCGGGGAGCTGTTTTTT
>.|TRBJ2-1|TRBV7-2|.
CASSLRGGGGRGGSYNEQFF
TGTGCCAGCAGCTTACGAGGGGGGGGTGGGCGGGGAGGCTCCTACAATGAGCAGTTCTTC
>.|TRBJ1-5|TRBV12-3/TRBV12-4|.
CASSLTTPGHQPQHF
TGTGCCAGCAGCCTGACAACTCCGGGCCATCAGCCCCAGCATTTT